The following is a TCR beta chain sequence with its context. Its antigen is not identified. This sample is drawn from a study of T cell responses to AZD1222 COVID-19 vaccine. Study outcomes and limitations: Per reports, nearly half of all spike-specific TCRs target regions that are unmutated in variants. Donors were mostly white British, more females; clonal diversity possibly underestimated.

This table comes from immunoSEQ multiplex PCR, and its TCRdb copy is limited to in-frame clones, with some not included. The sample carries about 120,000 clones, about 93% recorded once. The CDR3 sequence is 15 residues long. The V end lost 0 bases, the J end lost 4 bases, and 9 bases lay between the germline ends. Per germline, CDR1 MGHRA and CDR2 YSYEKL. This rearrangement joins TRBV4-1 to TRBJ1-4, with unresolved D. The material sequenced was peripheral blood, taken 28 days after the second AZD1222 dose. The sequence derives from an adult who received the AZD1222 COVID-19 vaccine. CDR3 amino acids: CASSQERRLNEKLFF. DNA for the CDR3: TGCGCCAGCAGCCAAGAGAGACGCCTTAATGAAAAACTGTTTTTT.